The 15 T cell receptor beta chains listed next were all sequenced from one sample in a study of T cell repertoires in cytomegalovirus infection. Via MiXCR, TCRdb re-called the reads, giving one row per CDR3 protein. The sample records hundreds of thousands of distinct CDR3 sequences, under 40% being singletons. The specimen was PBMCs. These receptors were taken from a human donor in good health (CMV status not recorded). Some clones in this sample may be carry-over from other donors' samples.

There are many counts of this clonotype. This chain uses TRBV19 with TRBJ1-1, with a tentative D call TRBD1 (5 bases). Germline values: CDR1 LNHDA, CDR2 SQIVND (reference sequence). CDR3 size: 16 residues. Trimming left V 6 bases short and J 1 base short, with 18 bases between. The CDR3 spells CASRLIGAVGNTEAFF. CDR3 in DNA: TGTGCCAGTAGGCTCATCGGGGCGGTCGGGAACACTGAAGCTTTCTTT.

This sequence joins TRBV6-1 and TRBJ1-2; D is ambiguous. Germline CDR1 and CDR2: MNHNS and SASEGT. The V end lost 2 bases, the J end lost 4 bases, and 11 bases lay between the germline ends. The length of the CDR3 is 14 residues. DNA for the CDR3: TGTGCCAGCAGTGAATTGGGCAGCTTCTATGGCTACACCTTC. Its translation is CASSELGSFYGYTF.

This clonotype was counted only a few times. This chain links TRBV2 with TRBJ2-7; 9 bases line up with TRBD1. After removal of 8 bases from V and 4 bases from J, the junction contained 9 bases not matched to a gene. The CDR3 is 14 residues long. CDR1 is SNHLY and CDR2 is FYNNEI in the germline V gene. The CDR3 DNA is TGTGCCAGCGGGGGGACAGGGTCTTGGTACGAGCAGTACTTC. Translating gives CASGGTGSWYEQYF.

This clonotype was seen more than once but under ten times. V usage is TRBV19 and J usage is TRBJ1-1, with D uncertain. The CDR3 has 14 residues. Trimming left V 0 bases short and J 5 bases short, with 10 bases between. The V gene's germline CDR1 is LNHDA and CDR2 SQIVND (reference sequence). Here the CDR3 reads CASSIDPVGTEAFF. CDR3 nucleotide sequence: TGTGCCAGTAGTATAGATCCGGTTGGGACTGAAGCTTTCTTT.

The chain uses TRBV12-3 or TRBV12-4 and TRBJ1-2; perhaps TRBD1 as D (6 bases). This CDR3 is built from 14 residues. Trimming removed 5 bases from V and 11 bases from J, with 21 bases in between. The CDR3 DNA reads TGTGCCAGCAGTCGACAGGCGCCGATGACCGGTTACACCTTC. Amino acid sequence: CASSRQAPMTGYTF.

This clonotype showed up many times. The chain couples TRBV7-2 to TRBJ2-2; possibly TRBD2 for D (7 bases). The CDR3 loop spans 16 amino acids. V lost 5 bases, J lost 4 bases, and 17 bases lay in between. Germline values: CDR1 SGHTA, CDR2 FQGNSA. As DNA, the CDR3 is TGTGCCAGCAGCGAAGGGGGGCTAGCGGCCACCGGGGAGCTGTTTTTT. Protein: CASSEGGLAATGELFF.

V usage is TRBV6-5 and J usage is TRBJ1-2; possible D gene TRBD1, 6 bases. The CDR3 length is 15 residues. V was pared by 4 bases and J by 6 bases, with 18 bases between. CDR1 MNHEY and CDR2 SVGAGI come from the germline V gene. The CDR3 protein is CASSFYRDTDHGYTF. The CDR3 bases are TGTGCCAGCAGTTTTTACCGGGACACAGACCATGGCTACACCTTC.

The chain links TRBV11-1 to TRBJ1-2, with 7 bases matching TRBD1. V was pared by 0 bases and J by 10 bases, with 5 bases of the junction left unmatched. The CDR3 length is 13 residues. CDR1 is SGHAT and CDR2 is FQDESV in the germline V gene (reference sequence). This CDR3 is CASSLAGGDVYTF. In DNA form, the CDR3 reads TGTGCCAGCAGCTTAGCAGGGGGCGATGTCTACACCTTC.

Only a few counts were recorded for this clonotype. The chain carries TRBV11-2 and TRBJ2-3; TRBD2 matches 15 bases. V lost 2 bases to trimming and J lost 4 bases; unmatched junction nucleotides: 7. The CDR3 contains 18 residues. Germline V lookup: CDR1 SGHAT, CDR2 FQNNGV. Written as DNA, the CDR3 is TGTGCCAGCAGCTTAAGTGGACTAGCGGGGGGGCCGGCAGATACGCAGTATTTT. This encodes CASSLSGLAGGPADTQYF.

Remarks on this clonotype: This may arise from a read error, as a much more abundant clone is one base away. CDR3 bases: TGTGCCAGCAGTTCCACCCGTAGGGGAGGGGAGACCCAGTACTTC. It is translated as CASSSTRRGGETQYF. The V call is TRBV28, the J call TRBJ2-5; 7 bases match TRBD2. This CDR3 comprises 15 residues. V was pared by 4 bases and J by 5 bases, with 10 bases of the junction left unmatched. CDR1 is MDHEN, CDR2 SYDVKM, per germline.

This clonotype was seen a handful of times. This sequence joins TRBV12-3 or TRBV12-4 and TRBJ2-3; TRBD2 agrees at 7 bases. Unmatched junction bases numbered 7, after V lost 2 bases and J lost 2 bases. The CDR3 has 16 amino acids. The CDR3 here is CASSLLAGEYTDTQYF. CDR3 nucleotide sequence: TGTGCCAGCAGTTTATTGGCGGGGGAATACACAGATACGCAGTATTTT.

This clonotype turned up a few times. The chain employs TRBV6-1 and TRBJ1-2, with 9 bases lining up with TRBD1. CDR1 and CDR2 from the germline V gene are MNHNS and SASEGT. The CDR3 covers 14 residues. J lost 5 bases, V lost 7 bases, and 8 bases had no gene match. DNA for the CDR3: TGTGCCAGCACCCACGGGACAGGGCCATATGGCTACACCTTC. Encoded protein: CASTHGTGPYGYTF.

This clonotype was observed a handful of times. The CDR3 loop is CASSLFGGASYEQYF. DNA of the CDR3: TGTGCCAGCAGTTTATTTGGAGGGGCTTCCTACGAGCAGTACTTC. The chain uses TRBV28 and TRBJ2-7; perhaps TRBD2 as D (6 bases). The V and J ends lost 1 base and 1 base respectively, with 11 bases between them. Germline V gene data show CDR1 as MDHEN and CDR2 as SYDVKM. The CDR3 sequence is 15 residues long.

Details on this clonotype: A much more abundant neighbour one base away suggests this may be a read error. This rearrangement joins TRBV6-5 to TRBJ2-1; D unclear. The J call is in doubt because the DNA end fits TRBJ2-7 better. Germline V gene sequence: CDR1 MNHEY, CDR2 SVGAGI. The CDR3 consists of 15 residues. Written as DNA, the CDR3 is TGTGCCAGCAGTTATAAGTGGGGTGAAAACAATGAGCAGTACTTC. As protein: CASSYKWGENNEQYF.

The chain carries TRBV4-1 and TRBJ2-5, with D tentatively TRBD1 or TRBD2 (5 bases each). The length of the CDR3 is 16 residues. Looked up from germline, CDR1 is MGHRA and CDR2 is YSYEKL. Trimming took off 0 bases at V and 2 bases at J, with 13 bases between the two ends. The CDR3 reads CASSQDRGLAQETQYF. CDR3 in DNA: TGCGCCAGCAGCCAAGATAGGGGCTTAGCGCAAGAGACCCAGTACTTC.